There are many counts of the clone carrying this TCR beta chain. As to time point: pre-sensitization, week 0. Stated treatment: therapeutic diphenylcyclopropenone sensitization with weekly scalp DPC. These data are taken from a study of human T cells and chemical hapten exposure. Study details: Patch tests delivered 0.01% DPC to the upper back and were evaluated at 6 days.

The V end lost 4 bases, the J end lost 1 base, and 10 bases lay between the germline ends. This CDR3 contains 14 residues. Germline CDR1 is LGHNA and CDR2 is YNFKEQ. Original processing methods: A per-sample median of about 96,000 TCRs was observed, with a range of about 23,224 to 750,000. TCRdb re-analysed the RACE reads in MiXCR, keeping a single row per CDR3 protein. It is TCRdb's table, rather than the study itself, that gives the V and J calls and clone size. The table has a few hundred thousand distinct CDR3 sequences, 5.5% seen once; the top ten hold more than 8%. Here the sequenced sample was whole blood, taken in connection with sensitization to the hapten diphenylcyclopropenone (DPC). The chain recombines TRBV4-2 with TRBJ1-1; TRBD1 is a possible D gene (5 bases). The TCR comes from a woman aged 18-29 years with alopecia areata. Some clones in this sample may be carry-over from other donors' samples. CDR3 nucleotides: TGTGCCAGCAGCCTTCCCGGACAGAACACTGAAGCTTTCTTT. Amino acid sequence: CASSLPGQNTEAFF.